What follows are 22 T cell receptor beta chains derived from one specimen sequenced in a study of shared clonotypes between healthy human individuals. Produced via immunoSEQ multiplex PCR; TCRdb's table is partial and in-frame only. The sample holds 2 million to 2.5 million clones, under 97% seen once. Sequencing was done on a sample of naive CD4+ T cells sorted from blood. The subset: CD45RA+ positively selected. These receptors were obtained from a man younger than 35 in good health.

V is TRBV6-4 and J is TRBJ2-6; no clear D. Trimming removed 8 bases from V and 1 base from J, with 9 bases in between. Germline CDR1 MRHNA, CDR2 SNTAGT. This CDR3 has 14 residues. The CDR3 DNA sequence: TGTGCCAGCGGGGAACAGTCTGGGGCCAACGTCCTGACTTTC. Its translation: CASGEQSGANVLTF.

A remark on this clone: Other DNA sequences in the same sample also yield this CDR3. This chain joins TRBV5-1 and TRBJ1-1; maybe TRBD1 (5 bases). The V end was cut by 3 bases, the J end by 5 bases, with 14 bases between. There are 14 residues in the CDR3. Germline-derived CDR1 and CDR2 are SGHRS and YFSETQ. Here the CDR3 reads CASSSPDGGTEAFF. The DNA for the CDR3 is TGCGCCAGCAGCTCCCCGGACGGGGGAACTGAAGCTTTCTTT.

The V call is TRBV6-5, the J call TRBJ2-1; the D gene is possibly TRBD2 (6 bases). The V gene lost 5 bases and the J gene lost 7 bases, with 12 bases spanning the gap. Germline V gene data show CDR1 as MNHEY and CDR2 as SVGAGI. CDR3 length: 13 residues. The CDR3 here is CASSRGLFNEQFF. For the CDR3, the DNA is TGTGCCAGCAGTAGGGGACTGTTTAATGAGCAGTTCTTC.

The chain joins TRBV30 to TRBJ1-1; unclear D gene. Germline values: CDR1 GTSNPN, CDR2 SVGIG (reference sequence). This CDR3 contains 14 residues. V lost 2 bases, J lost 1 base, and 11 bases lay in between. CDR3 in DNA: TGTGCCTGGAGTCCGCACTCAAAGAACACTGAAGCTTTCTTT. This gives the protein CAWSPHSKNTEAFF.

This chain joins TRBV10-3 and TRBJ1-6; D uncertain. The V gene lost 2 bases and the J gene lost 14 bases, with 10 bases spanning the gap. In germline, CDR1 is ENHRY, CDR2 SYGVKD. The CDR3 consists of 12 residues. CDR3 DNA sequence: TGTGCCATCAGTGAGGGGGTTGTGACCCTCCACTTT. This translates into CAISEGVVTLHF.

J is TRBJ2-6 and V is TRBV5-1, with D maybe TRBD2 (6 bases). The CDR3 runs to 15 residues. Trimming stripped 3 bases from V and 4 bases from J, with 11 bases between. The germline CDR1 and CDR2 sequences are SGHRS and YFSETQ. Here the CDR3 reads CASSSMAGGANVLTF. The CDR3 nucleotides read TGCGCCAGCAGCTCCATGGCGGGAGGGGCCAACGTCCTGACTTTC.

The V call is TRBV5-6, the J call TRBJ2-2; D is uncertain. The germline gives CDR1 SGHDT, CDR2 YYEEEE. This CDR3 region has 15 residues. V gave up 5 bases and J gave up 1 base, with 12 bases separating them. CDR3 DNA sequence: TGTGCCAGCAGGTTAGCATCGATGAACACCGGGGAGCTGTTTTTT. Amino acids: CASRLASMNTGELFF. Combining the CDR3 with reference TRBV5-6 and TRBJ2-2 gives the whole variable domain DAGVTQSPTHLIKTRGQQVTLRCSPKSGHDTVSWYQQALGQGPQFIFQYYEEEERQRGNFPDRFSGHQFPNYSSELNVNALLLGDSALYLCASRLASMNTGELFFGEGSRLTVL.

The rearrangement links TRBV7-9 to TRBJ2-7; 7 bases map to TRBD1. The germline gives CDR1 SEHNR, CDR2 FQNEAQ (reference sequence). The CDR3 is made up of 15 amino acids. V lost 5 bases and J lost 0; bases outside the gene matches: 7. CDR3 loop: CASSRRQGGSYEQYF. The CDR3 nucleotides read TGTGCCAGCAGCAGGCGACAGGGTGGCTCCTACGAGCAGTACTTC.

The chain recombines TRBV2 with TRBJ1-1; D unclear. This CDR3 is 15 amino acids long. V was clipped by 0 bases and J by 0 bases, with 8 bases between them. Germline V gives CDR1 SNHLY, CDR2 FYNNEI. DNA of the CDR3: TGTGCCAGCAGTGAAGCTGGTCAGCTGAACACTGAAGCTTTCTTT. This translates into CASSEAGQLNTEAFF.

The chain joins TRBV28 to TRBJ2-5; no firm D call. Germline CDR1 MDHEN, CDR2 SYDVKM. The CDR3 is 15 amino acids. The V end lost 10 bases, the J end lost 0 bases, and 18 bases lay between the germline ends. The chain's CDR3 is CATHRFSRYQETQYF. CDR3 bases: TGTGCCACCCACCGGTTCTCAAGGTACCAAGAGACCCAGTACTTC.

The CDR3 loop reads CSVVAQAGAEAFF. CDR3 coding DNA: TGCAGCGTTGTTGCCCAGGCGGGAGCTGAAGCTTTCTTT. The rearrangement uses TRBV29-1 and TRBJ1-1; D remains unclear. CDR3 length: 13 residues. The germline V gene encodes CDR1 SQVTM and CDR2 ANQGSEA. Deletions cut 4 bases from V and 6 bases from J, with 15 bases between.

J is TRBJ1-2 and V is TRBV28, with unresolved D. With 6 bases removed from V and 3 bases from J, the gap between germline ends came to 8 bases. CDR3 length: 12 residues. Germline V lookup: CDR1 MDHEN, CDR2 SYDVKM. The CDR3 spells CASSGRDYGYTF. CDR3 in DNA: TGTGCCAGCAGCGGCCGGGACTATGGCTACACCTTC.

The chain couples TRBV30 to TRBJ2-7; D may match TRBD1 or TRBD2 (6 bases each). With 0 bases removed from V and 6 bases from J, the gap between germline ends came to 12 bases. Germline CDR1 reads GTSNPN; CDR2 reads SVGIG (reference sequence). The CDR3 is 13 amino acids. CDR3 region: CAWSVNPGAEQYF. The CDR3, as DNA: TGTGCCTGGAGTGTAAACCCGGGGGCCGAGCAGTACTTC.

The rearrangement joins TRBV5-4 to TRBJ2-3; the D gene is possibly TRBD2 (5 bases). This CDR3 region has 14 residues. Germline lookup yields CDR1 SGHNT and CDR2 YYREEE (reference sequence). V was shortened by 0 bases and J by 6 bases, with 11 bases between the two germline ends. The CDR3 nucleotides read TGTGCCAGCAGCTTGGCCAGCGGCGGCGATACGCAGTATTTT. Translating gives CASSLASGGDTQYF.

The chain joins TRBV29-1 to TRBJ1-1; TRBD1 is a possible D gene (5 bases). Trimming cost V 7 bases and J 4 bases, with 13 bases left between them. Germline-derived CDR1 and CDR2 are SQVTM and ANQGSEA. The CDR3 has 12 amino acids. The chain's CDR3 is CSGRQGPTEAFF. DNA for the CDR3: TGCAGCGGACGGCAGGGTCCCACTGAAGCTTTCTTT. The variable domain in full, with the rest retrieved from reference TRBV29-1 and TRBJ1-1, is SAVISQKPSRDICQRGTSLTIQCQVDSQVTMMFWYRQQPGQSLTLIATANQGSEATYESGFVIDKFPISRPNLTFSTLTVSNMSPEDSSIYLCSGRQGPTEAFFGQGTRLTVV.

V usage is TRBV7-6 and J usage is TRBJ1-4; the D gene is possibly TRBD1 (6 bases). CDR1 is SGHVS, CDR2 FNYEAQ, per germline. This CDR3 is built from 15 residues. V lost 1 base, J lost 2 bases, and 8 bases lay in between. The CDR3 sequence is CASSLVQGTNEKLFF. For the CDR3, the DNA is TGTGCCAGCAGCTTAGTTCAGGGGACTAATGAAAAACTGTTTTTT.

This clone was seen a single time. CDR3 coding DNA: TGCGCCAGCCCCCTGGTAGCCAAAAACATTCAGTACTTC. Translated: CASPLVAKNIQYF. The chain couples TRBV10-1 to TRBJ2-4; D remains unclear. Per germline, CDR1 WNHNN and CDR2 SYGVQD (reference sequence). The ends were cut back, 8 bases at V and 0 bases at J, with 8 bases in the middle. The CDR3 runs 13 residues.

Remarks on this clone: Different DNA sequences within this sample yield the same CDR3. This chain joins TRBV10-3 and TRBJ2-5; 11 nucleotides agree with TRBD2. The germline V gene encodes CDR1 ENHRY and CDR2 SYGVKD. The CDR3 is 15 amino acids. Unmatched junction bases numbered 2, after V lost 0 bases and J lost 5 bases. CDR3 sequence reads: CAISESLAGGETQYF. For the CDR3, the DNA is TGTGCCATCAGTGAGTCGCTAGCGGGGGGCGAGACCCAGTACTTC.

This clone was counted a single time. The gene calls are TRBV28 and TRBJ1-1; 10 bases fit TRBD1. With 1 base clipped from V and 11 bases from J, the junction kept 7 bases outside the gene matches. The CDR3 spans 14 residues. Germline loops: CDR1 MDHEN, CDR2 SYDVKM. CDR3 bases: TGTGCCAGCAGTTTATTGGGACAGGGGAAGCGGGCTTTCTTT. Its protein is CASSLLGQGKRAFF.

The chain has TRBV19 and TRBJ2-2, with D maybe TRBD2 (7 bases). V was shortened by 4 bases and J by 4 bases, with 10 bases between the two germline ends. The CDR3 length is 14 residues. Germline assignment: CDR1 LNHDA and CDR2 SQIVND (reference sequence). Here the CDR3 DNA reads TGTGCCAGTAGTACGGGGGGCCCCACCGGGGAGCTGTTTTTT. As protein: CASSTGGPTGELFF.

This sequence joins TRBV6-6 and TRBJ2-6; possibly TRBD1 for D (6 bases). Germline CDR1 is MNHNY and CDR2 is SVGAGI (reference sequence). V lost 6 bases, J lost 0 bases, and 12 bases lay in between. This CDR3 has 16 amino acids. The CDR3 coding sequence is TGTGCCAGCAGGAAGAGGGGGAGCTCTGGGGCCAACGTCCTGACTTTC. This encodes CASRKRGSSGANVLTF.

The chain has TRBV5-1 and TRBJ2-7; a weak D match, TRBD1 (6 bases). V dropped 0 bases and J dropped 3 bases, with 13 bases sitting between them. This CDR3 has 15 amino acids. CDR1 and CDR2 from the germline V gene are SGHRS and YFSETQ. In DNA, the CDR3 is TGCGCCAGCAGCTTGGGTGGGACATCTATCTACGAGCAGTACTTC. Residues: CASSLGGTSIYEQYF.